Sequencing of this TCR beta chain was carried out in a study of identical twins. Study conclusions and caveats: Among out-of-frame alpha sequences shared by twins, low generation probability occurred in excess. Invariant cells of the MAIT and iNKT types might have partly distorted the zero-insertion analyses. Twins shared beta out-of-frame sequences in excess, but this excess was weaker.

This clonotype was seen a few times. As yet, its antigen is unknown. Each CDR3 protein is one row after TCRdb ran MiXCR on the 5' RACE reads. The data show a few hundred thousand distinct CDR3 sequences, more than 9.5% seen once. The germline V gene encodes CDR1 MGHDK and CDR2 SYGVNS. Deletions cut 3 bases from V and 4 bases from J, with 9 bases between. This CDR3 contains 13 residues. Everyone who donated was a healthy Caucasian. These data also formed part of another study, on yellow fever vaccine responses in identical twins.

The sample consisted of memory (CD45RO+) T cells sorted from blood. The TCR originated in a woman between 18 and 29 years old in good health. The rearrangement links TRBV25-1 to TRBJ1-2; D gene unclear. The CDR3 region is CASSERAVYGYTF. DNA for the CDR3: TGTGCCAGCAGTGAGAGGGCTGTCTATGGCTACACCTTC.